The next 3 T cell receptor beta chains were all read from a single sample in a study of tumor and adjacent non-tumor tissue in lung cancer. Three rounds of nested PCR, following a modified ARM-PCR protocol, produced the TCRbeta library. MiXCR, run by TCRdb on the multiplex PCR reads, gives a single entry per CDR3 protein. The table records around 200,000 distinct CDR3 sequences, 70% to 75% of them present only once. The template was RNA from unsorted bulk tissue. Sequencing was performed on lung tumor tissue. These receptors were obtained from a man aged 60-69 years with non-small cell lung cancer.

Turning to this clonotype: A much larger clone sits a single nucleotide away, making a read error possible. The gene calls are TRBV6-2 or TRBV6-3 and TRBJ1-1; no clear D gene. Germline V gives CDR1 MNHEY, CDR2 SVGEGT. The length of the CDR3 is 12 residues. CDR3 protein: CASTSRYTKAFF. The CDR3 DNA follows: TGTGCCAGCACCTCGAGGTACACTAAAGCTTTCTTT.

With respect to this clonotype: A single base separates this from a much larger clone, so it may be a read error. For the CDR3, the DNA is TGTGCCATCAGTTACTCGTGGACAGGAGCATTGGAGCAGTTCTTC. Its translation: CAISYSWTGALEQFF. The chain has TRBV6-5 and TRBJ2-1, with TRBD1 matching over 7 bases. Per the germline V gene, CDR1 is MNHEY and CDR2 is SVGAGI. The CDR3 totals 15 residues.

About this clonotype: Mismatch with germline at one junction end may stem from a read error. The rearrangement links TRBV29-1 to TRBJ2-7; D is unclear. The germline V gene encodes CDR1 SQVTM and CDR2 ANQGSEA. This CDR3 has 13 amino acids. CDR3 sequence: CSVYNTNTYGQNF. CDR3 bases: TGCAGCGTTTATAATACCAACACCTACGGGCAGAACTTC.